This T cell receptor (beta chain) was sequenced in a study of post-analysis software for immune sequencing data. Sequencing libraries made from TCR beta cDNA carried unique molecular identifiers. Using its own MiXCR run on the PCR reads, TCRdb lists one record per CDR3 protein. The sample lists roughly 800,000 distinct CDR3 sequences; under 70% were seen once. In regard to this clonotype: Its antigen is currently unknown.

Study conclusions and caveats: When compared against controls, multiple sclerosis patients showed significantly lower normalized Chao1 diversity.

This receptor was taken from a girl aged 5-17 years with multiple sclerosis. Sequencing was performed on blood.

Here the CDR3 reads CASSLAGGGYGSYNEQFF. CDR3 in DNA: TGTGCCAGCAGTTTAGCGGGTGGCGGCTATGGGAGCTACAATGAGCAGTTCTTC. V usage is TRBV12-3 or TRBV12-4 and J usage is TRBJ2-1, with D possibly being TRBD2 (5 bases). This CDR3 comprises 18 residues. V gave up 0 bases and J gave up 3 bases, with 18 bases separating them.